The next 17 T cell receptor beta chains were all read from a single sample in a study of early T cells in non-severe SARS-CoV-2 infection. A single record per CDR3 protein comes from TCRdb applying MiXCR to the 5' RACE reads. The table shows 64,000 or so distinct CDR3 sequences, with about 11% occurring only once. This specimen consisted of whole blood, obtained at baseline. These receptors originate from an adult who was a healthcare worker with PCR-confirmed SARS-CoV-2 infection or an uninfected control (not recorded which).

This clonotype was found a few times. The rearrangement uses TRBV5-1 and TRBJ2-3; D possibly corresponds to TRBD2 (5 bases). From germline, CDR1 is SGHRS and CDR2 YFSETQ. V gave up 3 bases and J gave up 8 bases, with 19 bases separating them. This CDR3 has 15 amino acids. CDR3 sequence reads: CASSSGGNSEATQYF. The DNA of the CDR3 is TGCGCCAGCAGCTCCGGCGGCAATAGCGAGGCTACGCAGTATTTT. The entire variable domain, with the rest obtained from reference TRBV5-1 and TRBJ2-3, is as follows: KAGVTQTPRYLIKTRGQQVTLSCSPISGHRSVSWYQQTPGQGLQFLFEYFSETQRNKGNFPGRFSGRQFSNSRSEMNVSTLELGDSALYLCASSSGGNSEATQYFGPGTRLTVL.

This clonotype occurred a few times. J is TRBJ2-7 and V is TRBV3-1; weak D call: TRBD2 (6 bases). CDR1 is LGHDT and CDR2 is YNNKEL in the germline V gene (reference sequence). The V and J ends lost 1 base and 7 bases respectively, with 11 bases between them. This CDR3 region has 13 residues. DNA for the CDR3: TGTGCCAGCAGCCAAGCCCTCCGGGGGGAGCAGTACTTC. Translation gives CASSQALRGEQYF.

This clonotype has only a few counts. The chain recombines TRBV25-1 with TRBJ2-3, with D tentatively TRBD2 (7 bases). CDR3 size: 15 residues. Trimming left V 1 base short and J 3 bases short, with 11 bases between. CDR1 is MGHDK and CDR2 is SYGVNS in the germline V gene. CDR3 in DNA: TGTGCCAGCAGTGAATTAGGGGGGGATACAGATACGCAGTATTTT. It codes for CASSELGGDTDTQYF.

At least ten counts were recorded for this clonotype. V usage is TRBV19 and J usage is TRBJ2-1; D might be TRBD2 (5 bases). Trimming took 3 bases from V and 6 from J, leaving 21 bases between them. CDR1 and CDR2 from the germline V gene are LNHDA and SQIVND (reference sequence). The CDR3 consists of 17 residues. As DNA, the CDR3 is TGTGCCAGTAGTATGGACCTGGATGATCGGGGAAGCAATGAGCAGTTCTTC. Translation gives CASSMDLDDRGSNEQFF.

The V and J genes are TRBV12-5 and TRBJ2-6, with D possibly matching TRBD1 (6 bases). CDR1 and CDR2 (germline): LGHNT, FRNRAP. The CDR3 covers 15 residues. The V end lost 5 bases, the J end lost 0 bases, and 8 bases lay between the germline ends. The CDR3 spells CASGLQGSGANVLTF. The CDR3 region has the DNA TGTGCTAGTGGTCTACAGGGCTCTGGGGCCAACGTCCTGACTTTC.

This rearrangement joins TRBV30 to TRBJ1-2; D is undetermined. The CDR3 totals 13 residues. Deletions cut 3 bases from V and 1 base from J, with 9 bases between. Per germline, CDR1 GTSNPN and CDR2 SVGIG (reference sequence). The CDR3 DNA reads as TGTGCCTGGAGCCAAGACCTTAACTATGGCTACACCTTC. Its protein is CAWSQDLNYGYTF.

This clonotype was seen ten or more times. This sequence joins TRBV7-8 and TRBJ2-1; 12 bases map to TRBD1. J was trimmed by 8 bases and V by 3 bases; bases with no gene match: 2. Germline CDR1 and CDR2: SGHVS and FQNEAQ. The CDR3 has 14 amino acids. In nucleotides, the CDR3 is TGTGCCAGCAGCTTGGGACAGGGGGCCTATGAGCAGTTCTTC. It specifies CASSLGQGAYEQFF.

At least ten counts were recorded for this clonotype. The J gene is TRBJ2-5, the V gene TRBV6-6; 9 nucleotides line up with TRBD2. Trimming removed 2 bases from V and 1 base from J; junction bases left unmatched: 2. The germline CDR1 and CDR2 sequences are MNHNY and SVGAGI (reference sequence). There are 15 residues in the CDR3. The CDR3, as DNA: TGTGCCAGCAGTTACGCTAGCGGGGCCCAAGAGACCCAGTACTTC. Translation: CASSYASGAQETQYF.

J is TRBJ1-2 and V is TRBV20-1; D might be TRBD1 (5 bases). The V end was cut by 1 base, the J end by 5 bases, with 14 bases between. The CDR3 is made up of 14 amino acids. Germline assignment: CDR1 DFQATT and CDR2 SNEGSKA (reference sequence). The CDR3 DNA reads as TGCAGTGCTAGAGGGCTCGGGAGGGGATATGGCTACACCTTC. Encoded protein: CSARGLGRGYGYTF.

This clonotype was seen many times. The V gene is TRBV7-6, the J gene TRBJ2-3; a weak D match, TRBD2 (7 bases). Trimming removed 5 bases at V and 1 base at J, with 13 bases between. CDR3 size: 15 residues. Per germline, CDR1 SGHVS and CDR2 FNYEAQ. CDR3 residues: CASSRRGAGTDTQYF. The CDR3 bases are TGTGCCAGCAGCCGCCGGGGGGCTGGCACAGATACGCAGTATTTT.

This clonotype was counted only a few times. V and J are TRBV10-2 and TRBJ1-1; D call uncertain. Trimming removed 2 bases at V and 3 bases at J, with 7 bases between. The CDR3 sequence is 13 residues long. Per the germline V gene, CDR1 is WSHSY and CDR2 is SAAADI. Written as DNA, the CDR3 is TGCGCCAGCAGTGAGGGGCCCCACACTGAAGCTTTCTTT. It codes for CASSEGPHTEAFF.

V is TRBV20-1 and J is TRBJ2-5; tentatively, D is TRBD2 (7 bases). The germline V and J ends were trimmed by 0 bases and 2 bases, with 10 bases remaining between them. Germline-derived CDR1 and CDR2 are DFQATT and SNEGSKA (reference sequence). This CDR3 spans 14 amino acids. The CDR3 DNA sequence: TGCAGTGCTAGAGACGGGGGGCGGCAAGAGACCCAGTACTTC. Its translation is CSARDGGRQETQYF.

This clonotype has ten or more counts. The genes are TRBV6-2 or TRBV6-3 and TRBJ2-5; D possibly uses TRBD1 or TRBD2 (5 bases each). Looked up from germline, CDR1 is MNHEY and CDR2 is SVGEGT. CDR3 size: 13 residues. CDR3 amino acids: CATKKMGDETQYF. The CDR3 DNA reads as TGTGCTACCAAGAAGATGGGGGATGAGACCCAGTACTTC.

The chain links TRBV7-8 to TRBJ2-3; D may be TRBD2 (6 bases). This CDR3 is 16 amino acids long. Germline assignment: CDR1 SGHVS and CDR2 FQNEAQ. Trimming took off 5 bases at V and 3 bases at J, with 18 bases between the two ends. The CDR3 sequence is CASSGAPGATTDTQYF. CDR3 in DNA: TGTGCCAGCAGCGGCGCCCCGGGAGCAACGACAGATACGCAGTATTTT.

The chain carries TRBV20-1 and TRBJ2-1; weak D call: TRBD2 (5 bases). Germline CDR1 DFQATT, CDR2 SNEGSKA (reference sequence). Trimming removed 0 bases at V and 1 base at J, with 10 bases between. CDR3 length equals 15 residues. CDR3 in DNA: TGCAGTGCTAGAGACCCTAGAGGGTCCTACAATGAGCAGTTCTTC. Translated, it gives CSARDPRGSYNEQFF.

This clonotype was observed a handful of times. This chain connects TRBV5-1 to TRBJ2-1; weak D call: TRBD1 (6 bases). The CDR3 has 14 residues. The germline V gene encodes CDR1 SGHRS and CDR2 YFSETQ. With 0 bases removed from V and 6 bases from J, the gap between germline ends came to 10 bases. The CDR3 spells CASSLAGQSNEQFF. The CDR3 nucleotides are TGCGCCAGCAGCTTGGCCGGACAGTCCAATGAGCAGTTCTTC.

This clonotype was counted only a few times. The gene calls are TRBV7-2 and TRBJ1-6; a possible D gene is TRBD1 (5 bases). CDR3 size: 14 residues. V was pared by 6 bases and J by 6 bases, with 12 bases between. CDR1 is SGHTA, CDR2 FQGNSA, per germline. In nucleotides, the CDR3 is TGTGCCAGCAGTAGCAGGGTCTCTAATTCACCCCTCCACTTT. Translating gives CASSSRVSNSPLHF.